This T cell receptor (beta chain) was captured by sequencing in a study of cytomegalovirus exposure and HLA in healthy donors. Germline CDR1 is SGHVS and CDR2 is FNYEAQ. V lost 5 bases, J lost 8 bases, and 8 bases stayed unmatched. This CDR3 region has 15 residues. A multiplex PCR was run with 60 Vbeta primers and 13 Jbeta primers. TCRdb keeps only in-frame clones here, not all; method: immunoSEQ multiplex PCR. This table holds about 83,000 clones, about 78% found once. This clonotype was sampled from a young man in good health and CMV-seropositive. The chain links TRBV7-6 to TRBJ2-1, with 11 bases identical to TRBD2. The sequencing input was PBMCs. The CDR3 reads CASSVQGTSGDEQFF. CDR3 coding DNA: TGTGCCAGCAGCGTCCAGGGGACTAGCGGAGATGAGCAGTTCTTC.